A selection of T cell receptor beta chains follows, all from one sample in a study of blood T cell repertoires in COVID-19. Profiling relied on immunoSEQ multiplex PCR, and the TCRdb table lists in-frame clones only, not all of them. The sample yields about 170,000 clones, roughly 84% seen once. Sequencing was performed on peripheral blood. Every receptor here comes from a woman older than 75 with active or convalescent COVID-19. Both conserved end residues are part of each CDR3. The D gene is left open where the match is weak. Not every row has a clone size; where given, it reads once, few, many or a size class.

>TRBV7-9|-|-|TRBJ1-1
TGTGCCAGCAGCCTACTTCAGCTAGGAGGAGCTTTCTTT
CASSLLQLGGAFF
>TRBV28|-|-|TRBJ1-5
TGTGCCAGCAGTCCCAGTGGGGGGGTGGGACAGCCCCAGCATTTT
CASSPSGGVGQPQHF
>TRBV2|-|-|TRBJ2-7
TGTGCCAGCAGAGTGTCAGGCTTCGAGCAGTACTTC
CASRVSGFEQYF
>TRBV11-2|-|TRBD2|TRBJ2-1
TGTGCCAGCAGCGCTCGGACTAGCGGGAGTGGGTTCAGCTACAATGAGCAGTTCTTC
CASSARTSGSGFSYNEQFF
>TRBV4-1|-|TRBD1|TRBJ1-1
TGCGCCAGCAGCCAAGATCAGGGGGGAAGGAACACTGAAGCTTTCTTT
CASSQDQGGRNTEAFF
>TRBV15|-|-|TRBJ2-1
TGTGCCACCAGCAGAGCTCTAAGCTACAATGAGCAGTTCTTC
CATSRALSYNEQFF
>TRBV28|once|TRBD1|TRBJ1-1
TGTGCCAGCAGTTACAGGGGATCCACTGAAGCTTTCTTT
CASSYRGSTEAFF
>TRBV6-6|-|TRBD1|TRBJ1-6
TGTGCCATCAAACAGGGGACGGCGAATTCACCCCTCCACTTT
CAIKQGTANSPLHF
>TRBV28|-|-|TRBJ2-1
TGTGCCAGCAGTTTTCCCCGGGATGAGCAGTTCTTC
CASSFPRDEQFF
>TRBV27|-|-|TRBJ2-7
TGTGCCAGCAGTTTACGTCGAGGAGAGCAGTACTTC
CASSLRRGEQYF
>TRBV24-1|-|-|TRBJ1-2
TGTGCCACCAGTGACCCAACCTTCCAGTACTACACCTTC
CATSDPTFQYYTF
>TRBV6-6|-|TRBD1|TRBJ1-5
TGTGCCAGCAGTTACTTGGGACAGGGGGGTCAGCCCCAGCATTTT
CASSYLGQGGQPQHF
>TRBV9|-|-|TRBJ1-1
TGTGCCAGCAGCGTAATCCCGGGACACGATAGCGAAGCTTTCTTT
CASSVIPGHDSEAFF
>TRBV19|-|-|TRBJ2-2
TGTGCCAGCAAAAGGGGGGGCGAATACGGGGAGCTGTTTTTT
CASKRGGEYGELFF
>TRBV21-1|-|-|TRBJ2-3
TGTGCCAGCAGCAAAGGAGGGGAGGCACGAGTTAGCACAGATACGCAGTATTTT
CASSKGGEARVSTDTQYF
>TRBV19|once|-|TRBJ1-5
TGTGCCAGTAGTATACGGGGGGTAGGCAATCAGCCCCAGCATTTT
CASSIRGVGNQPQHF
>TRBV28|-|-|TRBJ1-1
TGTGCCAGCAGGAGCCCAGGGGCCTTGAACACTGAAGCTTTCTTT
CASRSPGALNTEAFF
>TRBV4-1|-|TRBD1|TRBJ1-5
TGCGCCAGCAGCCAATACCTTGGACAGGGCCCCCAGCATTTT
CASSQYLGQGPQHF
>TRBV29-1|-|TRBD2|TRBJ2-3
TGCAGCGTTGAAGAACCAATTCCAGCGGGAGTCACAGATACGCAGTATTTT
CSVEEPIPAGVTDTQYF
>TRBV18|-|TRBD2|TRBJ2-1
TGTGCCAGCTCAGAGACTAGCGGATACAATGAGCAGTTCTTC
CASSETSGYNEQFF
>TRBV10-1|-|-|TRBJ2-3
TGCGCCAGCGGTAACACTATAGGCGATACGCAGTATTTT
CASGNTIGDTQYF